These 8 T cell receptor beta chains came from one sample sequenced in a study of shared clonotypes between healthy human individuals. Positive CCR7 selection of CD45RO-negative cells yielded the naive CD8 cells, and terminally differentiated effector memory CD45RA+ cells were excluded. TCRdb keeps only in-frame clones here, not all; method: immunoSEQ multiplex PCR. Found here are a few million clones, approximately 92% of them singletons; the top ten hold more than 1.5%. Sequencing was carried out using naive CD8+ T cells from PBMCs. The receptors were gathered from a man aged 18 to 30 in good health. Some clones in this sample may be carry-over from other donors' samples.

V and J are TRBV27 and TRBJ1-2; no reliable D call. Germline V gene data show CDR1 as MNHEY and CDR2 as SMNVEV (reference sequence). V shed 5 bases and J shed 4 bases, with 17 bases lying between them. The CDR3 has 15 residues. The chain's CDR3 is CASSPEGGIAYGYTF. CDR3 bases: TGTGCCAGCAGTCCCGAAGGCGGAATTGCCTATGGCTACACCTTC.

CDR3 nucleotide sequence: TGTGCCAGCAAAACGAGGACAGGGGGATACAATGAGCAGTTCTTC. Translated, it gives CASKTRTGGYNEQFF. V usage is TRBV2 and J usage is TRBJ2-1; 10 bases map to TRBD1. Germline trimming cut 7 bases from V and 4 bases from J; bases unmatched to any gene: 7. From germline, CDR1 is SNHLY and CDR2 FYNNEI. This CDR3 contains 15 residues.

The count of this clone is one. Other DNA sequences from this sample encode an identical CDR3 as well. The CDR3 reads CASSRDSYEQYF. CDR3 coding DNA: TGTGCCAGCAGCCGCGACTCCTACGAGCAGTACTTC. The J gene is TRBJ2-7, the V gene TRBV27; unclear D gene. CDR1 and CDR2 from the germline V gene are MNHEY and SMNVEV (reference sequence). V dropped 6 bases and J dropped 0 bases, with 6 bases sitting between them. The CDR3 extends over 12 amino acids.

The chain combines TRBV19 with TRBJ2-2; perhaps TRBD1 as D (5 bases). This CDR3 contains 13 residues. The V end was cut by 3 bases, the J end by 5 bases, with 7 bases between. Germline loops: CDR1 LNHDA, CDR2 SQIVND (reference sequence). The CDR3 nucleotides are TGTGCCAGTAGTATGAAGGGGACCGGGGAGCTGTTTTTT. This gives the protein CASSMKGTGELFF.

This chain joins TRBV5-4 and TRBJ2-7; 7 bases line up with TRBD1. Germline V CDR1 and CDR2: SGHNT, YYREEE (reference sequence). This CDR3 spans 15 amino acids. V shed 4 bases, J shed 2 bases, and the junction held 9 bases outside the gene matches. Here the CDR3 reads CASSPQGQTAYEQYF. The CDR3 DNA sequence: TGTGCCAGCAGCCCACAGGGACAGACCGCCTACGAGCAGTACTTC.

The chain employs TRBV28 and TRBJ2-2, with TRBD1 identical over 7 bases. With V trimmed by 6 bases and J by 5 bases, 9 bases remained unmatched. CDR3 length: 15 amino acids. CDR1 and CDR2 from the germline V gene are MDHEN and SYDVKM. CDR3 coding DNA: TGTGCCAGCAGCCGAACAGGGGTTTGGACCGGGGAGCTGTTTTTT. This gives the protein CASSRTGVWTGELFF.

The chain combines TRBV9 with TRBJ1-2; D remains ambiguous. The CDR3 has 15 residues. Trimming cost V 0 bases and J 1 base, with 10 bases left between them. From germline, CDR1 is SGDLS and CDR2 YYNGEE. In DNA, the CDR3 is TGTGCCAGCAGCGTAGGGCCGCAAGGTAACTATGGCTACACCTTC. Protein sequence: CASSVGPQGNYGYTF.

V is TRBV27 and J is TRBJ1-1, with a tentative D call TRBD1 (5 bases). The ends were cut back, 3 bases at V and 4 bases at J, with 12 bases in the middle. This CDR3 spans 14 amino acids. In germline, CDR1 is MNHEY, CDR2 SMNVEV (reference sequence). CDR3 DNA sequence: TGTGCCAGCAGTTTCGGGGCAAGGAGCACTGAAGCTTTCTTT. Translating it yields CASSFGARSTEAFF.